The TCR beta chain under discussion was sequenced for a study of blood T cell repertoires in COVID-19. Measured with immunoSEQ multiplex PCR; TCRdb has only the in-frame clones, and not every one. This table holds 100,000 to 150,000 clones, over 75% found once. This CDR3 is built from 16 residues. V was trimmed by 2 bases and J by 7 bases, leaving 20 bases between them. Germline-derived CDR1 and CDR2 are GTSNPN and SVGIG (reference sequence). The rearrangement links TRBV30 to TRBJ1-4; the D is unclear. Sequencing input: peripheral blood. The sequence was collected from a man under 40 with COVID-19, enrolled during active disease. CDR3 in DNA: TGTGCCTGGAGTTCCCCAGGCCCGAACGAGGGTGAAAAACTGTTTTTT. It codes for CAWSSPGPNEGEKLFF. The whole variable domain, remainder taken from reference TRBV30 and TRBJ1-4, is SQTIHQWPATLVQPVGSPLSLECTVEGTSNPNLYWYRQAAGRGLQLLFYSVGIGQISSEVPQNLSASRPQDRQFILSSKKLLLSDSGFYLCAWSSPGPNEGEKLFFGSGTQLSVL.